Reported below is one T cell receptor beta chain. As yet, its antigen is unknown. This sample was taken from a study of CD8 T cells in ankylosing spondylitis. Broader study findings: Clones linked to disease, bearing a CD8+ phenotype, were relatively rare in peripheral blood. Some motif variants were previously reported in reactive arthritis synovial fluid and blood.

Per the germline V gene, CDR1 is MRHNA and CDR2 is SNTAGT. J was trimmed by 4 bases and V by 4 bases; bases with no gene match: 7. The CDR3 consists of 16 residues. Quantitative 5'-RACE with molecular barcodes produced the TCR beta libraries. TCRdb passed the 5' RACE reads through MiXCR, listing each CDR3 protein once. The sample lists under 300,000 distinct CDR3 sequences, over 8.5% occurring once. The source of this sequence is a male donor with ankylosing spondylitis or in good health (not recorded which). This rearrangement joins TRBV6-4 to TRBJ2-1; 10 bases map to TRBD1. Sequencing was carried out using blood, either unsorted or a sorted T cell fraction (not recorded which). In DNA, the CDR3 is TGTGCCAGCAGTGCCGGGACAGGGGACCTATACAATGAGCAGTTCTTC. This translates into CASSAGTGDLYNEQFF.